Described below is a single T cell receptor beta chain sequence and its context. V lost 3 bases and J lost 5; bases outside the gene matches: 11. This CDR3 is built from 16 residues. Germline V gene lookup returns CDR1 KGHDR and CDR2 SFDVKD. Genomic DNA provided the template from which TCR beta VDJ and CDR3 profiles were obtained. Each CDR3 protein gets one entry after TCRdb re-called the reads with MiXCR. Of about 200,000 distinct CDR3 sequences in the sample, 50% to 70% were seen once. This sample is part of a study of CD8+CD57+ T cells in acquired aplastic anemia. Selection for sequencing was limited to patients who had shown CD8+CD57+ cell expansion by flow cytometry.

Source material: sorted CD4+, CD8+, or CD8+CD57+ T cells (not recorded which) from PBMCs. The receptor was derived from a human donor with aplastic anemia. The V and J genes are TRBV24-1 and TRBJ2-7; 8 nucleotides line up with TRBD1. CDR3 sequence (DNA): TGTGCCACCAGTGATGGCCCGGGACAGGCTTGGAACGAGCAGTACTTC. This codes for CATSDGPGQAWNEQYF.